This T cell receptor beta chain is from a study of blood T cell repertoires in COVID-19. About the study: COVID-19 samples collected from the United States, Italy and Spain covered acute and convalescent phases. PBMCs, B-cell-depleted T cells, or T cells provided the cDNA or gDNA that made up the material.

All enrollees were roughly 18 to 100 years old and from around 25 US areas. Authors' processing steps: For nucleated cells, counts were estimated from reference gene primer amplification. Libraries were prepared by immunoSEQ multiplex PCR; TCRdb keeps only in-frame clonotypes and omits some of them. V and J calls and clone size are given by that table; D and trimming were obtained from the DNA. The sample contains roughly 430,000 clones, approximately 88% of which appear only once. The receptor comes from a woman aged 40-49 years with acute COVID-19. What was sequenced was PBMCs or T cells enriched from blood (not recorded which).

DNA of the CDR3: TGTGCCAGCAGTTTCCGGGGGGTGAGCACCGGGGAGCTGTTTTTT. Translation gives CASSFRGVSTGELFF. The gene calls are TRBV27 and TRBJ2-2; 7 bases map to TRBD2. CDR3 length: 15 residues. Losses at the gene ends were 3 bases for V and 4 bases for J; bases not matched to a gene: 5. Germline V CDR1 and CDR2: MNHEY, SMNVEV (reference sequence).